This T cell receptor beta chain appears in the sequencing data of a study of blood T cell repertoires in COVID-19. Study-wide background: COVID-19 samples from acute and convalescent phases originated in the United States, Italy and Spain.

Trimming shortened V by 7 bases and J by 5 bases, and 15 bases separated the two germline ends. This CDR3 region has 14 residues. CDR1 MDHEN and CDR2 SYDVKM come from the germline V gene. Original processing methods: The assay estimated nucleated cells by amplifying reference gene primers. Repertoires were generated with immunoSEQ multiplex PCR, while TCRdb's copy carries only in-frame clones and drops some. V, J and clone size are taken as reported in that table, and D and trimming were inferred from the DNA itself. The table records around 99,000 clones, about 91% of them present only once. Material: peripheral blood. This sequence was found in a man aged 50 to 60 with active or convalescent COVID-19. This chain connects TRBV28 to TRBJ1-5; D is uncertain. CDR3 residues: CASISAWGDQPQHF. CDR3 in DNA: TGTGCCAGCATCTCCGCATGGGGAGATCAGCCCCAGCATTTT.